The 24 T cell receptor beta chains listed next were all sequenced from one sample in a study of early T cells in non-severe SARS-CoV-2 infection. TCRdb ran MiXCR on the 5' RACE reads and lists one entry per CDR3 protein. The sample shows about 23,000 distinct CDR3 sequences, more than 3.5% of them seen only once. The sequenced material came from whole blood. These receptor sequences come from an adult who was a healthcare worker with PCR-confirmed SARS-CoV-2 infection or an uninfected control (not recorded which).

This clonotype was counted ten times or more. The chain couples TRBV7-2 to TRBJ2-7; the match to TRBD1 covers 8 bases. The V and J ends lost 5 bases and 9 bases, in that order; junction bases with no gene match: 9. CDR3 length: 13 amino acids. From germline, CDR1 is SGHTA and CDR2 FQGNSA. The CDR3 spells CASSPGQGIWQYF. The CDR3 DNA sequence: TGTGCCAGCAGCCCCGGACAGGGAATATGGCAGTACTTC. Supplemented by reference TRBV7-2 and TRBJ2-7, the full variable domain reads GAGVSQSPSNKVTEKGKDVELRCDPISGHTALYWYRQSLGQGLEFLIYFQGNSAPDKSGLPSDRFSAERTGGSVSTLTIQRTQQEDSAVYLCASSPGQGIWQYFGPGTRLTVT.

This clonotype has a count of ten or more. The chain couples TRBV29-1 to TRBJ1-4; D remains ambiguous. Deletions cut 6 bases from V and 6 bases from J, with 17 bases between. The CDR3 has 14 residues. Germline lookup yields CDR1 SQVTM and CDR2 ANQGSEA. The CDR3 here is CSVIDPLGDEKLFF. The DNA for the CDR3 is TGCAGCGTAATTGACCCTCTTGGGGATGAAAAACTGTTTTTT.

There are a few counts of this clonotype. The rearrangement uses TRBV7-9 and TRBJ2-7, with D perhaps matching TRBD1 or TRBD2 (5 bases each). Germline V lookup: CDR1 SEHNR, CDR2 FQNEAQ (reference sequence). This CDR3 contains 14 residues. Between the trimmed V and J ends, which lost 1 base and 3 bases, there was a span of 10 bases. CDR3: CASSLGQRIYEQYF. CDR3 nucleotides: TGTGCCAGCAGCTTAGGACAGCGGATCTACGAGCAGTACTTC.

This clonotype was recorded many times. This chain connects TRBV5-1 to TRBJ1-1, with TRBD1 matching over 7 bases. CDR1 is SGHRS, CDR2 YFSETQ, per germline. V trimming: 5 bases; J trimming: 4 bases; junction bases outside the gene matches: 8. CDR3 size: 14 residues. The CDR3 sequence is CASRMTGFGTEAFF. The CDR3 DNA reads TGCGCCAGCAGAATGACAGGGTTTGGCACTGAAGCTTTCTTT.

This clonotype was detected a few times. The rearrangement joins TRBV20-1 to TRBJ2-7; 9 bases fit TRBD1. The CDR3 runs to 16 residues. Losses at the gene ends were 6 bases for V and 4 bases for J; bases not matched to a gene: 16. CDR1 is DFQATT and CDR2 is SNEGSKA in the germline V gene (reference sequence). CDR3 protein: CSASWVNRGLSYEQYF. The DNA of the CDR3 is TGCAGTGCCTCTTGGGTCAACAGGGGGCTATCGTACGAGCAGTACTTC.

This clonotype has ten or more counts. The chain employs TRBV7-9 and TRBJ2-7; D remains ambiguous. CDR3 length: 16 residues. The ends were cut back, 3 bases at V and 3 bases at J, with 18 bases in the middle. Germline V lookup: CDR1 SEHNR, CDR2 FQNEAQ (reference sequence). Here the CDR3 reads CASSLLGVAQDYEQYF. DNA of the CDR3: TGTGCCAGCAGCTTGCTAGGCGTCGCGCAGGACTACGAGCAGTACTTC.

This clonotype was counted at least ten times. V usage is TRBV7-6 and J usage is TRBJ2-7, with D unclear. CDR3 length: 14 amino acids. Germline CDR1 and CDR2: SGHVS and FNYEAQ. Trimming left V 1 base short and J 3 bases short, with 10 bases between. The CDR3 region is CASSLGNRIYEQYF. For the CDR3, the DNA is TGTGCCAGCAGCTTAGGGAACAGAATCTACGAGCAGTACTTC.

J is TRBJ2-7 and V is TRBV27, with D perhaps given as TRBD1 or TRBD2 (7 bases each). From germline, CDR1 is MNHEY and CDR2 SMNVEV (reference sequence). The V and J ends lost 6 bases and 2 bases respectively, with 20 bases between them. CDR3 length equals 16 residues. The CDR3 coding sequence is TGTGCCAGCAGCCCATCCAGCGGGACAGCCACCTACGAGCAGTACTTC. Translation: CASSPSSGTATYEQYF.

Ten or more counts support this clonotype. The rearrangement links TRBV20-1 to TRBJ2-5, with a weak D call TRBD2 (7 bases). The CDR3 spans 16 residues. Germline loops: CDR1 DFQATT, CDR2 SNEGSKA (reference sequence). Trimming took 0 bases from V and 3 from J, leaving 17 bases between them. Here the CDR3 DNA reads TGCAGTGCTAGAGATACCGGGGGGCCCGCCGAAGAGACCCAGTACTTC. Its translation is CSARDTGGPAEETQYF.

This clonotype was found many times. The CDR3: CASSLQGPSYEQYF. DNA for the CDR3: TGTGCCAGCAGTTTACAGGGTCCGTCCTACGAGCAGTACTTC. The chain uses TRBV12-3 or TRBV12-4 and TRBJ2-7; D perhaps matches TRBD1 (5 bases). V lost 2 bases and J lost 1, with 9 bases in between. The length of the CDR3 is 14 residues.

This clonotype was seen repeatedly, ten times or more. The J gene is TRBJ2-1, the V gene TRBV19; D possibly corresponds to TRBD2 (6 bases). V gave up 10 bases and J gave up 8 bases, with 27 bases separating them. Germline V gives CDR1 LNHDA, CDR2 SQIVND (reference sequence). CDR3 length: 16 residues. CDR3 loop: CAKPESTRAFYDEQFF. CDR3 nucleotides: TGTGCCAAGCCGGAGTCGACTAGAGCTTTTTATGATGAGCAGTTCTTC.

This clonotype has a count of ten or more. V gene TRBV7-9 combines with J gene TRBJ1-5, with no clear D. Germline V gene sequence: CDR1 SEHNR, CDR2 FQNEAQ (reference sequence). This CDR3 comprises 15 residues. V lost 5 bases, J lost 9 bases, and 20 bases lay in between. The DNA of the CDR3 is TGTGCCAGCAGCGTTGGGGAAATCGGAAGTTGGCCCCAGCATTTT. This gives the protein CASSVGEIGSWPQHF.

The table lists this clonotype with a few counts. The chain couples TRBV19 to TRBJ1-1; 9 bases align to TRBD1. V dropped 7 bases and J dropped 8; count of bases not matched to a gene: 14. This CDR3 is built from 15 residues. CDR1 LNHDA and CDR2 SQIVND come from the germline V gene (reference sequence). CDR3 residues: CASTLGTGSFAEAFF. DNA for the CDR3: TGTGCCAGTACCCTAGGGACAGGGAGCTTCGCCGAAGCTTTCTTT.

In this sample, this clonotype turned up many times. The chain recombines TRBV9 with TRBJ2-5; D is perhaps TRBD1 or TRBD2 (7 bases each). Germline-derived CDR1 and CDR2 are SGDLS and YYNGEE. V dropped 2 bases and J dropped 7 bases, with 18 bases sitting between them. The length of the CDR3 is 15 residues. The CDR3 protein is CASSVGGGDLVTQYF. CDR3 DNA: TGTGCCAGCAGCGTGGGAGGGGGCGACTTAGTGACCCAGTACTTC.

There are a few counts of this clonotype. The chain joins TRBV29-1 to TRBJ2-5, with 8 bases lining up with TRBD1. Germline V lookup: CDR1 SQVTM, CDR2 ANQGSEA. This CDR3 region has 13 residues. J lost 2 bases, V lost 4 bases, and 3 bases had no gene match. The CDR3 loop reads CSVVGTGQETQYF. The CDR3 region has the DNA TGCAGCGTTGTCGGGACAGGTCAAGAGACCCAGTACTTC.

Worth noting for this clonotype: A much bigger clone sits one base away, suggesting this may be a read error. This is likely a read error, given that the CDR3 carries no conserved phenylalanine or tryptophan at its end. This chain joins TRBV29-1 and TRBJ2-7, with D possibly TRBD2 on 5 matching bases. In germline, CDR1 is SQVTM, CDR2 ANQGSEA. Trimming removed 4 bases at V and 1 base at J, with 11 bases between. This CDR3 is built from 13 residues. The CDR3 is CSVVVGASYEQYY. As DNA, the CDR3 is TGCAGCGTTGTTGTGGGAGCGTCCTACGAGCAGTACTAC.

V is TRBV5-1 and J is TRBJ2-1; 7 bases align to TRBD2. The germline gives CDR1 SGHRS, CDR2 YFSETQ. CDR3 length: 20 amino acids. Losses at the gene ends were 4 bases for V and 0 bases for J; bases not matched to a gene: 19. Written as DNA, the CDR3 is TGCGCCAGCAGCCCATCCCCCGCTAGCGGACCATTGAGCTCCTACAATGAGCAGTTCTTC. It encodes CASSPSPASGPLSSYNEQFF.

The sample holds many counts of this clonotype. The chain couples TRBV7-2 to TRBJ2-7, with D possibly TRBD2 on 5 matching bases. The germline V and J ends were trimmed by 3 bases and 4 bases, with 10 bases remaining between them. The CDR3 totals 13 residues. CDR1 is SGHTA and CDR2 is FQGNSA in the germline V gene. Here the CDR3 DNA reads TGTGCCAGCAGCTTGGGGTTAGCGTACGAGCAGTACTTC. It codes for CASSLGLAYEQYF. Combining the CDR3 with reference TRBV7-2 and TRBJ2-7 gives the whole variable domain GAGVSQSPSNKVTEKGKDVELRCDPISGHTALYWYRQSLGQGLEFLIYFQGNSAPDKSGLPSDRFSAERTGGSVSTLTIQRTQQEDSAVYLCASSLGLAYEQYFGPGTRLTVT.

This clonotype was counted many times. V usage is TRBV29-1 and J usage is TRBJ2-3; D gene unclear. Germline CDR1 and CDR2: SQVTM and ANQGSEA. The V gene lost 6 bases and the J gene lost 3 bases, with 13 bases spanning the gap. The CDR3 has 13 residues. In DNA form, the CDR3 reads TGCAGCGTCGCTTTACTGGTAACAGATACGCAGTATTTT. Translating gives CSVALLVTDTQYF.

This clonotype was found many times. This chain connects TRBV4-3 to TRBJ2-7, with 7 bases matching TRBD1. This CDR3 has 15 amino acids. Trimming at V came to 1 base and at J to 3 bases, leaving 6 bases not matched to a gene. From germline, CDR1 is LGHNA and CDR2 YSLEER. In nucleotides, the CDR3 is TGCGCCAGCAGCCAAGGACAGGGTTCCTTCTACGAGCAGTACTTC. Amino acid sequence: CASSQGQGSFYEQYF.

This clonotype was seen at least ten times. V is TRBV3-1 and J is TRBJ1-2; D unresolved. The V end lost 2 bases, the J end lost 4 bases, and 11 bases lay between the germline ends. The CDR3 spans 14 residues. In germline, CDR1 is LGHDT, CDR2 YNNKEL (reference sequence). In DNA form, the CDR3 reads TGTGCCAGCAGCCAAATCAGGCTCACCTATGGCTACACCTTC. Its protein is CASSQIRLTYGYTF.

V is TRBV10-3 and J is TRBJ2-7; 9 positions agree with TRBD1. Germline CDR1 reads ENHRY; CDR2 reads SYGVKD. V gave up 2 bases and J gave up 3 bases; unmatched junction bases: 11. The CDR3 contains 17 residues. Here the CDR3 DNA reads TGTGCCATCAGTGAGAGTTTATGGGGACAGGGTATCTACGAGCAGTACTTC. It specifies CAISESLWGQGIYEQYF.

The CDR3, as DNA: TGCGCCAGCAGCTTAGGACAGGGGGTGCTTCGGCAGTACTTC. The encoded protein is CASSLGQGVLRQYF. This chain uses TRBV5-1 with TRBJ2-7; 10 positions agree with TRBD1. The CDR3 consists of 14 residues. With 2 bases clipped from V and 9 bases from J, the junction kept 8 bases outside the gene matches. Looked up from germline, CDR1 is SGHRS and CDR2 is YFSETQ.

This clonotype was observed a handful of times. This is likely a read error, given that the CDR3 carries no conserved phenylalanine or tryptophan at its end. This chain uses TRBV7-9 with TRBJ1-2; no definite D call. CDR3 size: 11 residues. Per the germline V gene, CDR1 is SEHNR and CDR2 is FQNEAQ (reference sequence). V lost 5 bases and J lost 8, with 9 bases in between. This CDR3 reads CASSQSEGYTS. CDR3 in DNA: TGTGCCAGCAGCCAAAGCGAGGGCTACACCTCC.